Listed here are 7 T cell receptor beta chains from one sample, sequenced in a study of tissue T cells after allogeneic stem cell transplantation. The protocol was immunoSEQ multiplex PCR, while the TCRdb copy is restricted to in-frame clones and leaves out a portion. This sample yields 42,000 or so clones, of which over 85% are seen a single time; approximately 3.6% belongs to the top ten. Specimen: blood, collected before transplantation. Source of these receptors: a woman aged 35-75 years who later had graft-versus-host disease after an allogeneic stem cell transplant.

This clone has only one observation. The chain couples TRBV2 to TRBJ1-2, with a possible D match to TRBD1 (5 bases). The CDR3 has 16 amino acids. Between the trimmed V and J ends, which lost 3 bases and 0 bases, there was a span of 14 bases. From germline, CDR1 is SNHLY and CDR2 FYNNEI. The CDR3 coding sequence is TGTGCCAGCAGTGAGGGGGACGGAGGGACTAACTATGGCTACACCTTC. Translation: CASSEGDGGTNYGYTF.

This rearrangement joins TRBV7-9 to TRBJ2-1, with 9 positions matching TRBD2. Germline values: CDR1 SEHNR, CDR2 FQNEAQ (reference sequence). This CDR3 spans 15 amino acids. V shed 0 bases, J shed 7 bases, and the junction held 4 bases outside the gene matches. For the CDR3, the DNA is TGTGCCAGCAGCTTAGCCCTAGCGGGAAAGAATGAGCAGTTCTTC. Protein: CASSLALAGKNEQFF.

The chain is built from TRBV24-1 and TRBJ2-3; D not resolved. Germline V gene sequence: CDR1 KGHDR, CDR2 SFDVKD. The CDR3 has 13 residues. The V and J ends lost 5 bases and 4 bases respectively, with 9 bases between them. The CDR3 reads CATSAVSPDTQYF. The CDR3 nucleotides are TGTGCCACCAGTGCCGTTAGCCCAGATACGCAGTATTTT.

This sequence joins TRBV2 and TRBJ2-5; D is unresolved. CDR3 length: 10 amino acids. V was clipped by 5 bases and J by 2 bases, with 0 bases between them. Germline CDR1 is SNHLY and CDR2 is FYNNEI. CDR3 protein: CASSQETQYF. The CDR3 nucleotides read TGTGCCAGCAGTCAAGAGACCCAGTACTTC.

V is TRBV11-2 and J is TRBJ2-7; 7 nucleotides align to TRBD2. Per the germline V gene, CDR1 is SGHAT and CDR2 is FQNNGV. There are 19 residues in the CDR3. V trimming: 2 bases; J trimming: 0 bases; junction bases outside the gene matches: 16. The CDR3 sequence: CASSLSKQVGGEGSYEQYF. In nucleotides, the CDR3 is TGTGCCAGCAGCTTATCCAAACAGGTAGGCGGGGAGGGCTCCTACGAGCAGTACTTC.

The J gene is TRBJ1-2, the V gene TRBV7-9; D is possibly TRBD1 (5 bases). V dropped 6 bases and J dropped 8 bases, with 19 bases sitting between them. This CDR3 region has 14 residues. Germline values: CDR1 SEHNR, CDR2 FQNEAQ (reference sequence). CDR3 nucleotide sequence: TGTGCCAGCAGTAAATCCGGGGCCTTCTTGGGCTACACCTTC. It translates to CASSKSGAFLGYTF.

The V and J genes are TRBV19 and TRBJ1-6, with D possibly being TRBD1 (6 bases). The length of the CDR3 is 14 residues. Germline loops: CDR1 LNHDA, CDR2 SQIVND (reference sequence). Trimming left V 7 bases short and J 7 bases short, with 14 bases between. Here the CDR3 DNA reads TGTGCCAGTACGAGAACGGGACAAAATTCACCCCTCCACTTT. As protein: CASTRTGQNSPLHF.